The entry that follows covers one T cell receptor beta chain sequence. The antigen it binds to is not known. No base quality information exists; no much larger clone differs at one position. The intended sense of this specimen's time point label: persistent/refractory GD, antithyroid drugs over 5 years with positive TRAb. For both TCR sequencing and RNA sequencing, RNA was extracted from PBMCs in TRIzol. The diagnosis of Graves' disease followed American Thyroid Association guidelines. Patients were recruited from an endocrinology department in Xi'an, China. Each patient gave roughly 8.4 milliliters of peripheral blood, collected in an EDTA anticoagulant tube. Ficoll Paque Plus density gradient separation was used to isolate PBMCs, and no further T cell sorting was done. An Agilent 2100 Bioanalyzer and agarose gel were used to check RNA quality, and a NanoDrop 2000 was used to measure RNA concentration.

From its cysteine to its phenylalanine, the CDR3 spans 14 amino acids. Left in the record is the CDR3 DNA by itself, 42 bases read in frame from the first base. The germline ends are 9 bases apart after V is trimmed by 1 base and J by 5 bases. Based on the germline V gene (reference sequence), the CDR1 and CDR2 sequences are SEHNR and FQNEAQ. This record belongs to a study of regulatory T cells in long-lasting Graves disease (dated by TCRdb to about 2021). Concerning the study at large: Persistent Graves' disease was defined as persistently positive TSH receptor autoantibodies together with antithyroid drug treatment for over 5 years. The study took place in China and was registered as a clinical trial. A total of 33 samples underwent TCR sequencing, from about 13 patients with persistent Graves' disease and approximately 20 patients with newly diagnosed Graves' disease. This study used TCR sequencing and RNA sequencing of peripheral blood to compare persistent Graves' disease patients against newly diagnosed Graves' disease patients. Persistent Graves' disease patients in the clinical cohort had taken antithyroid drugs for 9 to 11 years on average.

Libraries were made using multiplex PCR. The instrument was an Illumina HiSeq 4000. To build TCR beta libraries, CDR3 regions were amplified by Arm-PCR using iRepertoire HTBI primers. PCR products were gel purified before sequencing. In the authors' own workflow: Gene usage analysis of CDR3 amino acid clonotypes relied on the approximately 60 TRBV and 14 TRBJ segments identified across samples. Filtered high-quality paired reads were merged into contigs using COPE and FqMerger. BLAST was used to align contigs to IMGT TRBV, TRBD and TRBJ reference genes, and CDR3 was defined according to IMGT. Highly expanded clones were defined as clonotypes with a frequency above 0.1%. Shannon entropy was used to measure repertoire diversity, and the Gini coefficient was used to measure V-J evenness. Public clonotypes were defined as clonotypes shared by more than one individual. TCRdb reran the public reads through fastp at Q25 and MiXCR, keeping productive beta chains. Identical CDR3 protein sequences are pooled into one entry, listed with their most common genes and DNA. The V and J calls, along with clone size, are taken from TCRdb and not from the paper's own processing. This sample lists around 430,000 distinct CDR3 sequences; 20% to 25% were detected once. Around 13% of the sample rests with the top ten.

Overall study results and their limits: The authors acknowledged the small sample size as a limitation that may reduce accuracy. Preferential use of TRBV28, TRBJ1-2 and TRBJ2-5 was observed in persistent disease, whereas TRBV20-1 and TRBJ2-1 were favored in newly diagnosed disease. Only the TCR beta chain was sequenced and analyzed. More public clonotypes were shared among persistent patients (under 3,000) than among newly diagnosed patients (roughly 1,000). Compared with newly diagnosed patients, patients with persistent Graves' disease had lower TCR Shannon entropy and fewer highly expanded clones, which suggests clonal expansion. Because the primary lesion, thyroid tissue, could not be accessed, the study looked at peripheral blood alone.

This sequence was found in a female donor with Graves disease. The chain is encoded by TRBV7-9 joined to TRBJ2-1; a tentative D call is TRBD2 (5 bases match). The sample here was peripheral blood mononuclear cells (PBMCs), taken when the disease was refractory, from a patient treated with antithyroid drugs. For the CDR3, the sequence is CASSLVREDNEQFF. DNA sequence: TGTGCCAGCAGCTTAGTGAGGGAAGACAATGAGCAGTTCTTC.